This TCR beta chain was sequenced for a study of blood T cell repertoires in COVID-19. The CDR3 sequence is 15 residues long. From germline, CDR1 is WSHSY and CDR2 SAAADI. V was cut by 6 bases and J by 4 bases, with 19 bases left in between. Study processing details: Estimation of nucleated cell counts relied on the amplification of reference gene primers. The method was immunoSEQ multiplex PCR; TCRdb's version includes in-frame clones alone and lacks a portion of them. The DNA was the basis for D and trimming; V, J and clone size are from that table. The sample gives under 120,000 clones, 70% to 80% of which show up once; 20% to 25% is in the top ten.

The TCR originated in a man aged 65 to 85 with active or convalescent COVID-19. The source material was peripheral blood. This chain connects TRBV10-2 to TRBJ2-7; no firm D call. The CDR3 here is CASRLPGLPTYEQYF. CDR3 sequence (DNA): TGCGCCAGCAGGCTTCCAGGTCTGCCTACTTACGAGCAGTACTTC.